The 13 T cell receptor beta chains reported below all come from one sample, sequenced in a study of blood T cell repertoires in COVID-19. The method was immunoSEQ multiplex PCR; TCRdb's version includes in-frame clones alone and lacks a portion of them. The sample has approximately 530,000 clones, around 90% seen once. The source material was peripheral blood. The receptors here all came from a woman in her forties or fifties with COVID-19, enrolled during active disease.

This chain connects TRBV9 to TRBJ2-1; TRBD2 aligns across 8 bases. Unmatched junction bases numbered 11, after V lost 4 bases and J lost 8 bases. The CDR3 runs to 15 residues. CDR1 is SGDLS and CDR2 is YYNGEE in the germline V gene. The CDR3: CASSSGGATFDEQFF. DNA for the CDR3: TGTGCCAGCAGCTCCGGGGGGGCCACATTCGATGAGCAGTTCTTC.

The DNA of the CDR3 is TGTGCCAGCAGCGAATTACTGAGGGGGGATACGCAGTATTTT. Its translation is CASSELLRGDTQYF. The genes are TRBV11-2 and TRBJ2-3; a weak D match, TRBD1 (6 bases). In germline, CDR1 is SGHAT, CDR2 FQNNGV. V lost 5 bases to trimming and J lost 6 bases, with 15 bases between them. This CDR3 spans 14 amino acids.

CDR3 bases: TGTGCCAGCAGTTTATTCCCCGGGGGCACTGAAGCTTTCTTT. This sequence encodes CASSLFPGGTEAFF. The chain recombines TRBV28 with TRBJ1-1; a weak D match, TRBD1 (5 bases). V lost 1 base to trimming and J lost 4 bases, with 10 bases between them. Germline V gene data show CDR1 as MDHEN and CDR2 as SYDVKM. The CDR3 contains 14 residues.

The rearrangement links TRBV27 to TRBJ2-7; D not certain. There are 14 residues in the CDR3. V gave up 2 bases and J gave up 0 bases, with 8 bases separating them. Germline-derived CDR1 and CDR2 are MNHEY and SMNVEV (reference sequence). The CDR3 sequence: CASSLKSHSYEQYF. CDR3 nucleotides: TGTGCCAGCAGTTTAAAATCCCACTCCTACGAGCAGTACTTC.

As for this clone: Other DNA sequences within the sample encode an identical CDR3. The chain is built from TRBV30 and TRBJ2-7, with 8 positions matching TRBD1. The V gene's germline CDR1 is GTSNPN and CDR2 SVGIG (reference sequence). The CDR3 has 11 residues. V trimming: 7 bases; J trimming: 4 bases; junction bases outside the gene matches: 3. The DNA of the CDR3 is TGTGCCTTTACAGGGGGGTACGAGCAGTACTTC. Translation: CAFTGGYEQYF.

This clone was counted once. J is TRBJ2-4 and V is TRBV30; D is possibly TRBD1 (6 bases). With 0 bases removed from V and 0 bases from J, the gap between germline ends came to 6 bases. Germline V gene lookup returns CDR1 GTSNPN and CDR2 SVGIG (reference sequence). The CDR3 covers 14 residues. Here the CDR3 reads CAWSVGQAKNIQYF. CDR3 in DNA: TGTGCCTGGAGTGTGGGACAAGCCAAAAACATTCAGTACTTC.

The chain's CDR3 is CASSTAGAYNEQFF. The DNA for the CDR3 is TGTGCCAGTAGTACAGCGGGGGCCTACAATGAGCAGTTCTTC. The chain employs TRBV19 and TRBJ2-1; 8 positions match TRBD2. The V and J ends lost 4 bases and 2 bases, in that order; junction bases with no gene match: 1. CDR1 LNHDA and CDR2 SQIVND come from the germline V gene (reference sequence). CDR3 length: 14 amino acids.

The chain combines TRBV15 with TRBJ2-2; 9 nucleotides agree with TRBD1. With 8 bases clipped from V and 2 bases from J, the junction kept 3 bases outside the gene matches. Germline values: CDR1 LNHNV, CDR2 YYDKDF (reference sequence). This CDR3 spans 14 amino acids. The CDR3 DNA reads as TGTGCCACCGGGGACAGGGATAACACCGGGGAGCTGTTTTTT. Translating it yields CATGDRDNTGELFF.

This rearrangement joins TRBV3-1 (or the pseudogene TRBV3-2) to TRBJ2-5; 15 positions match TRBD2. V shed 5 bases, J shed 5 bases, and the junction held 9 bases outside the gene matches. The CDR3 runs to 17 residues. Germline values: CDR1 LGHDT, CDR2 YNNKEL (reference sequence). CDR3 nucleotides: TGTGCCAGCAGCGACTGGACTAGCGGGGGGGCAGGGGAGACCCAGTACTTC. It is translated as CASSDWTSGGAGETQYF.

This clone was seen just once. The chain joins TRBV29-1 to TRBJ1-1; TRBD1 might be the D (5 bases). The CDR3 runs 13 residues. Trimming removed 6 bases from V and 0 bases from J, with 11 bases in between. Germline V gives CDR1 SQVTM, CDR2 ANQGSEA. The CDR3 is CSVRRGMNTEAFF. The DNA for the CDR3 is TGCAGCGTCCGCCGGGGGATGAACACTGAAGCTTTCTTT.

The chain links TRBV18 to TRBJ2-1, with 8 bases that match TRBD1. V lost 4 bases to trimming and J lost 8 bases; unmatched junction nucleotides: 4. This CDR3 has 13 residues. Per germline, CDR1 KGHSH and CDR2 LQKENI. The CDR3 nucleotides read TGTGCCAGCTCACTCGTACAGGGGGATGAGCAGTTCTTC. This codes for CASSLVQGDEQFF.

This chain connects TRBV5-1 to TRBJ2-3; TRBD2 might be the D (6 bases). Germline values: CDR1 SGHRS, CDR2 YFSETQ. The V gene lost 7 bases and the J gene lost 6 bases, with 18 bases spanning the gap. This CDR3 has 14 residues. As DNA, the CDR3 is TGCGCCAGCTCCATTAGCGGCCTCGGGGATACGCAGTATTTT. Protein product: CASSISGLGDTQYF.

This clone came up a few times. J is TRBJ1-1 and V is TRBV18; possible D gene TRBD1, 6 bases. With 3 bases removed from V and 3 bases from J, the gap between germline ends came to 8 bases. The length of the CDR3 is 13 residues. The germline CDR1 and CDR2 sequences are KGHSH and LQKENI. CDR3 residues: CASSPSGDTEAFF. The DNA for the CDR3 is TGTGCCAGCTCACCTTCAGGGGACACTGAAGCTTTCTTT.